These 15 T cell receptor beta chains originate from one sample sequenced in a study of beta chain features in type 1 diabetes. Points from the study as a whole: Type 1 diabetes patients showed a moderate but significant shortening of TCRB CDR3s in all four CD4+ subsets.

These receptors have no known antigen. Every bit of the isolated RNA underwent reverse transcription, so sequencing read expressed TCRB transcripts. TCRdb's copy holds only in-frame clones and misses some; the assay was immunoSEQ multiplex PCR. The sample includes more than 300,000 clones, about a tenth seen only once; the top ten take over 0.95%. Sequenced input: central memory CD4+ T cells from blood. The receptors shown here come from a man aged 30-40 years with type 1 diabetes.

This sequence joins TRBV7-2 and TRBJ2-1; the D gene is possibly TRBD1 (6 bases). V was cut by 1 base and J by 2 bases, with 12 bases left in between. The CDR3 contains 16 residues. Germline V gene data show CDR1 as SGHTA and CDR2 as FQGNSA. As DNA, the CDR3 is TGTGCCAGCAGCTTAGTCGGCAGGGGACCCTACAATGAGCAGTTCTTC. It translates to CASSLVGRGPYNEQFF.

CDR3 nucleotide sequence: TGTGCCAGCAGCGGGGGGCCGGATGAGACCCAGTACTTC. Translated, it gives CASSGGPDETQYF. This rearrangement joins TRBV5-4 to TRBJ2-5, with D perhaps given as TRBD1 or TRBD2 (6 bases each). The germline CDR1 and CDR2 sequences are SGHNT and YYREEE (reference sequence). This CDR3 spans 13 amino acids. V was shortened by 4 bases and J by 5 bases, with 12 bases between the two germline ends.

This clone was seen only a few times. The V and J genes are TRBV9 and TRBJ2-2; TRBD2 matches at 7 bases. This CDR3 comprises 16 residues. Germline lookup yields CDR1 SGDLS and CDR2 YYNGEE. The J segment lost 0 bases and the V segment lost 3 bases, leaving 5 bases of the junction unmatched. CDR3 DNA sequence: TGTGCCAGCAGCGCAACGACTAGCCCGAACACCGGGGAGCTGTTTTTT. Encoded protein: CASSATTSPNTGELFF.

This clone turned up a few times. The CDR3 loop is CSVGTGGEEQYF. For the CDR3, the DNA is TGCAGCGTTGGGACAGGGGGCGAAGAGCAGTACTTC. The chain carries TRBV29-1 and TRBJ2-7; 11 positions agree with TRBD1. Germline CDR1 reads SQVTM; CDR2 reads ANQGSEA. V was clipped by 4 bases and J by 7 bases; unmatched bases: 3. The CDR3 runs to 12 residues.

This clone was found a few times. V gene TRBV9 combines with J gene TRBJ2-5; 12 bases agree with TRBD2. Losses at the gene ends were 4 bases for V and 5 bases for J; bases not matched to a gene: 9. CDR3 length equals 16 residues. CDR1 and CDR2 (germline): SGDLS, YYNGEE. The CDR3: CASSFLAGGPGETQYF. The CDR3 nucleotides read TGTGCCAGCAGCTTTCTAGCGGGGGGGCCTGGGGAGACCCAGTACTTC.

This clone occurred a few times. The CDR3 coding sequence is TGTGCCAGCACCGGACAGGACACCGGGGAGCTGTTTTTT. Protein product: CASTGQDTGELFF. This chain joins TRBV9 and TRBJ2-2, with 7 bases that match TRBD1. The germline V gene has CDR1 SGDLS and CDR2 YYNGEE. The trim removed 6 bases at V and 3 bases at J, leaving 2 bases unmatched. The CDR3 spans 13 residues. The full variable domain, completed using reference TRBV9 and TRBJ2-2, is DSGVTQTPKHLITATGQRVTLRCSPRSGDLSVYWYQQSLDQGLQFLIQYYNGEERAKGNILERFSAQQFPDLHSELNLSSLELGDSALYFCASTGQDTGELFFGEGSRLTVL.

In this sample, this clone turned up a few times. Additional DNA sequences in this sample encode the identical CDR3. This sequence joins TRBV6-1 and TRBJ1-2; 7 bases fit TRBD1. The germline V gene has CDR1 MNHNS and CDR2 SASEGT. V trimming: 9 bases; J trimming: 2 bases; junction bases outside the gene matches: 6. This CDR3 region has 13 residues. In DNA form, the CDR3 reads TGTGCCAGTAGAACGGGACAGAACTATGGCTACACCTTC. Residues: CASRTGQNYGYTF.

This clone was seen ten or more times. Other DNA variants within this sample encode the same CDR3. The J gene is TRBJ2-3, the V gene TRBV11-2; possibly TRBD2 for D (6 bases). There are 13 residues in the CDR3. CDR1 is SGHAT and CDR2 is FQNNGV in the germline V gene. The ends were cut back, 4 bases at V and 6 bases at J, with 11 bases in the middle. CDR3: CASSSGGADTQYF. In DNA, the CDR3 is TGTGCCAGCAGCTCCGGGGGAGCGGATACGCAGTATTTT.

This sequence joins TRBV6-1 and TRBJ1-1; no firm D call. V lost 7 bases to trimming and J lost 1 base, with 7 bases between them. Germline CDR1 reads MNHNS; CDR2 reads SASEGT. The CDR3 extends over 12 amino acids. The CDR3 region has the DNA TGTGCCAGCAACTGGGGGAACACTGAAGCTTTCTTT. It encodes CASNWGNTEAFF.

This clone turned up a few times. The CDR3 protein is CASSPTGTSGDEQYF. DNA for the CDR3: TGTGCCAGCAGTCCAACCGGGACTAGCGGGGACGAGCAGTACTTC. The chain carries TRBV6-5 and TRBJ2-7; 13 bases are a match to TRBD2. V dropped 5 bases and J dropped 5; count of bases not matched to a gene: 6. From germline, CDR1 is MNHEY and CDR2 SVGAGI. The CDR3 length is 15 residues.

At least ten counts were recorded for this clone. The chain joins TRBV18 to TRBJ1-2, with D tentatively TRBD1 (6 bases). Germline assignment: CDR1 KGHSH and CDR2 LQKENI. CDR3 length: 14 residues. Trimming took off 3 bases at V and 6 bases at J, with 14 bases between the two ends. The DNA for the CDR3 is TGTGCCAGCTCACCGCGGGGGCAGGTGGATGGCTACACCTTC. Translated, it gives CASSPRGQVDGYTF.

This clone turned up a few times. The V gene is TRBV19, the J gene TRBJ2-6, with TRBD1 as a possible D gene (6 bases). V lost 4 bases and J 2 bases, leaving 12 bases between the germline ends. CDR1 is LNHDA, CDR2 SQIVND, per germline (reference sequence). The CDR3 extends over 16 amino acids. The CDR3 nucleotides read TGTGCCAGTAGTACCCGACAGGTCACTGGGGCCAACGTCCTGACTTTC. Amino acids: CASSTRQVTGANVLTF.

For this clone: In the same sample, other DNA sequences code for this CDR3. The chain uses TRBV18 and TRBJ1-5, with 7 bases identical to TRBD1. The J segment lost 4 bases and the V segment lost 3 bases, leaving 0 bases of the junction unmatched. The CDR3 consists of 13 residues. CDR1 KGHSH and CDR2 LQKENI come from the germline V gene. As DNA, the CDR3 is TGTGCCAGCTCACCGGACAGGAATCAGCCCCAGCATTTT. Translation gives CASSPDRNQPQHF.

This clone came up a few times. V is TRBV7-9 and J is TRBJ1-1; D remains ambiguous. Per the germline V gene, CDR1 is SEHNR and CDR2 is FQNEAQ (reference sequence). The CDR3 covers 13 residues. V gave up 0 bases and J gave up 6 bases, with 8 bases separating them. CDR3 amino acids: CASSLASWAEAFF. CDR3 nucleotides: TGTGCCAGCAGCTTAGCCTCATGGGCTGAAGCTTTCTTT.

V gene TRBV5-6 combines with J gene TRBJ1-2; tentatively, D is TRBD1 (6 bases). The germline gives CDR1 SGHDT, CDR2 YYEEEE. CDR3 length equals 14 residues. V dropped 4 bases and J dropped 4 bases, with 14 bases sitting between them. CDR3 nucleotide sequence: TGTGCCAGCAGCCCCACGGGGGGCATCTATGGCTACACCTTC. This encodes CASSPTGGIYGYTF.